This T cell receptor beta chain was sequenced for a study of control samples from healthy donors and cancer patients (dated by TCRdb to about 2020). The receptor library was made with the immunoSEQ multiplex PCR assay. What TCRdb holds here is the immuneACCESS table cut down to in-frame rearrangements. Part of the clones is not present; checked against another copy, under half of the missing clones reflect an unresolved V gene, and the others are unexplained. In all, the sample holds about 140,000 clones, and around 88% of those were seen once. The biggest ten clones account for 1.5% to 2% of the sample. A remark on this clone: Which antigen it targets is not known. The record has no base qualities; no much larger clone is one base away.

The germline V gene yields MDHEN for CDR1 and SYDVKM for CDR2. Its CDR3 holds 15 amino acids, cysteine through phenylalanine. The entry retains the CDR3 DNA only, 45 bases that are in frame from base 1. The V end gives up 4 bases and the J end 1 base, leaving 3 bases in the junction not matched to a gene. The chain was built from TRBV28 and TRBJ2-3, with 9 bases aligning to TRBD2. The TCR was taken from a man younger than 35 in good health. Input material: blood. The CDR3 in this case is CASSSLAGGTDTQYF. The sequence in DNA is TGTGCCAGCAGTTCCTTAGCGGGGGGCACAGATACGCAGTATTTT.